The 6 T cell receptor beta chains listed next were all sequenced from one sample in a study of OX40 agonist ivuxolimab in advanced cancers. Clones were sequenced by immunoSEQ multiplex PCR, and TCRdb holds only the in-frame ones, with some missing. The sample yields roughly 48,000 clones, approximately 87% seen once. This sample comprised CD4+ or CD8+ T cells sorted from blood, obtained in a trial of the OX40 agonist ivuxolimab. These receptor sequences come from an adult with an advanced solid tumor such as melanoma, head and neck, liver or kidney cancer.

The CDR3 nucleotides read TGTGCCAGCAGTTCGGGCCAGAGCTATGGCTACACCTTC. This translates into CASSSGQSYGYTF. This sequence joins TRBV6-6 and TRBJ1-2; no clear D gene. The CDR3 length is 13 residues. Germline values: CDR1 MNHNY, CDR2 SVGAGI (reference sequence). V lost 4 bases and J 4 bases, leaving 10 bases between the germline ends.

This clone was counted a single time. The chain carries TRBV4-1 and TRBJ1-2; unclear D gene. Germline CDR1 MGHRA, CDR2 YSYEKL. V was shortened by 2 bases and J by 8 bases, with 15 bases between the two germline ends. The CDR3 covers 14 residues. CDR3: CASSQPTAIGGYTF. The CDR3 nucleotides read TGCGCCAGCAGCCAACCTACAGCTATAGGGGGCTACACCTTC.

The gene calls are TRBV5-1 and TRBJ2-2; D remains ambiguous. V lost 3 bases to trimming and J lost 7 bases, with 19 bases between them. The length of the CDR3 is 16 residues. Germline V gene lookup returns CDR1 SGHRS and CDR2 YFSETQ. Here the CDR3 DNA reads TGCGCCAGCAGCTACCAAGCGTGGTCAGCCGACGGGGAGCTGTTTTTT. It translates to CASSYQAWSADGELFF.

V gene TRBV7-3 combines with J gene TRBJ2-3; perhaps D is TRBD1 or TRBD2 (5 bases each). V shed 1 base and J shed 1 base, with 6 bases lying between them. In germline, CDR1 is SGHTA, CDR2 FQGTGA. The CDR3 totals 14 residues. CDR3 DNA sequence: TGTGCCAGCAGCTTAAGAGGGGGCACAGATACGCAGTATTTT. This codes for CASSLRGGTDTQYF.

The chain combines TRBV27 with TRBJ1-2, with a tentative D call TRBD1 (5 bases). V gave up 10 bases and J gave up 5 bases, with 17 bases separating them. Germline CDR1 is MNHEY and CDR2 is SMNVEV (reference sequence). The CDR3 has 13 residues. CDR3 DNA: TGTGCCACCGCCGGGGCTCCAGGGTATGGCTACACCTTC. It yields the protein CATAGAPGYGYTF.

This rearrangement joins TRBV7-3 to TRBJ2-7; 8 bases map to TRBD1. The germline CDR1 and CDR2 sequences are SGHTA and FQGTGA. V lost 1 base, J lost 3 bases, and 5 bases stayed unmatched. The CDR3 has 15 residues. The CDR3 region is CASSLIGTGLYEQYF. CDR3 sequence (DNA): TGTGCCAGCAGCTTAATTGGGACAGGACTCTACGAGCAGTACTTC.